Presented here are 14 T cell receptor beta chains from one specimen sequenced in a study of blood T cell repertoires in COVID-19. TCRdb's table, derived via immunoSEQ multiplex PCR, lists solely in-frame clones and lacks some. The data hold a few hundred thousand clones, with 85% observed a single time. The specimen sequenced was peripheral blood. The receptors here all came from a young woman with acute or convalescent COVID-19.

This chain joins TRBV27 and TRBJ1-1; no reliable D call. Per the germline V gene, CDR1 is MNHEY and CDR2 is SMNVEV (reference sequence). The CDR3 covers 12 residues. Between the trimmed V and J ends, which lost 0 bases and 11 bases, there was a span of 10 bases. CDR3 nucleotides: TGTGCCAGCAGTTTATCTGACCTGAGGGCTTTCTTT. Translation: CASSLSDLRAFF.

The chain has TRBV6-5 and TRBJ2-3; D not certain. Trimming stripped 8 bases from V and 1 base from J, with 13 bases between. This CDR3 spans 14 amino acids. Per germline, CDR1 MNHEY and CDR2 SVGAGI. The CDR3 coding sequence is TGTGCCAGCGGAAAAACCCAGGGCACAGATACGCAGTATTTT. Protein sequence: CASGKTQGTDTQYF.

The chain couples TRBV6-6 to TRBJ2-1, with 12 bases that match TRBD2. The ends lost 5 bases at V and 6 bases at J; junction bases unmatched: 5. This CDR3 spans 15 amino acids. Germline CDR1 MNHNY, CDR2 SVGAGI (reference sequence). The CDR3 is CASSRTSGISNEQFF. The CDR3 coding sequence is TGTGCCAGCAGTAGGACTAGCGGGATTAGCAATGAGCAGTTCTTC.

V and J are TRBV13 and TRBJ1-4, with D unclear. Germline V gives CDR1 PRHDT, CDR2 FYEKMQ (reference sequence). V shed 8 bases and J shed 8 bases, with 18 bases lying between them. The CDR3 has 14 amino acids. The DNA of the CDR3 is TGTGCCAGCCAAAAGAGGGCTACTGACGAAAAACTGTTTTTT. Its protein is CASQKRATDEKLFF.

This chain links TRBV5-6 with TRBJ2-3; D possibly corresponds to TRBD2 (6 bases). V was trimmed by 2 bases and J by 2 bases, leaving 9 bases between them. CDR3 length: 14 amino acids. From germline, CDR1 is SGHDT and CDR2 YYEEEE. This CDR3 reads CASSFPRDTDTQYF. CDR3 nucleotides: TGTGCCAGCAGCTTCCCGCGGGACACAGATACGCAGTATTTT.

This clone has at least ten counts. The chain combines TRBV9 with TRBJ2-7; 8 bases align to TRBD2. The germline V gene encodes CDR1 SGDLS and CDR2 YYNGEE. This CDR3 contains 18 residues. V trimming: 4 bases; J trimming: 2 bases; junction bases outside the gene matches: 17. The CDR3 region has the DNA TGTGCCAGCAGCCGGGAGGGGAGGGTTGAGGGAAGTACCTACGAGCAGTACTTC. Protein sequence: CASSREGRVEGSTYEQYF.

This chain joins TRBV7-8 and TRBJ1-6; TRBD1 aligns across 8 bases. Trimming took 1 base from V and 8 from J; bases not matched to a gene: 4. This CDR3 comprises 15 residues. In germline, CDR1 is SGHVS, CDR2 FQNEAQ. In DNA, the CDR3 is TGTGCCAGCAGCTTAGGGCACAGGGGGGATTCACCCCTCCACTTT. Residues: CASSLGHRGDSPLHF. The complete variable domain, with remaining parts taken from reference TRBV7-8 and TRBJ1-6, reads GAGVSQSPRYKVAKRGQDVALRCDPISGHVSLFWYQQALGQGPEFLTYFQNEAQLDKSGLPSDRFFAERPEGSVSTLKIQRTQQEDSAVYLCASSLGHRGDSPLHFGNGTRLTVT.

J is TRBJ2-7 and V is TRBV28; 8 bases map to TRBD1. V dropped 2 bases and J dropped 1; count of bases not matched to a gene: 7. Germline CDR1 and CDR2: MDHEN and SYDVKM. This CDR3 region has 16 residues. CDR3 DNA: TGTGCCAGCAGTTTAGGGTTCTGGGACAGGTCCTACGAGCAGTACTTC. It translates to CASSLGFWDRSYEQYF.

The V call is TRBV19, the J call TRBJ1-1; weak D call: TRBD1 (5 bases). The CDR3 spans 17 residues. V shed 3 bases and J shed 4 bases, with 21 bases lying between them. The V gene's germline CDR1 is LNHDA and CDR2 SQIVND (reference sequence). This chain's CDR3 is CASSILGGTRSSTEAFF. For the CDR3, the DNA is TGTGCCAGTAGTATTCTTGGGGGGACGCGGTCGAGCACTGAAGCTTTCTTT.

The J gene is TRBJ2-1, the V gene TRBV18; no clear D gene. V was cut by 3 bases and J by 7 bases, with 13 bases left in between. CDR3 length: 14 residues. Per the germline V gene, CDR1 is KGHSH and CDR2 is LQKENI. DNA for the CDR3: TGTGCCAGCTCACCCCCACCCGCTATAAATGAGCAGTTCTTC. It encodes CASSPPPAINEQFF.

V usage is TRBV12-5 and J usage is TRBJ2-2; 8 bases align to TRBD1. The junction had 3 bases not matched to a gene; V was cut back by 0 bases and J by 0 bases. Germline CDR1 LGHNT, CDR2 FRNRAP. This CDR3 has 17 residues. The CDR3 sequence is CASGLVQGEPNTGELFF. The CDR3 DNA is TGTGCTAGTGGTTTGGTACAGGGGGAACCGAACACCGGGGAGCTGTTTTTT.

The chain recombines TRBV2 with TRBJ2-6; 11 bases line up with TRBD1. The V segment lost 8 bases and the J segment 0 bases; nucleotides outside the gene matches: 3. CDR3 length: 16 residues. Germline V CDR1 and CDR2: SNHLY, FYNNEI. The CDR3 reads CASEGQGVSGANVLTF. In DNA form, the CDR3 reads TGTGCCAGCGAGGGACAGGGGGTCTCTGGGGCCAACGTCCTGACTTTC. The full variable domain, its missing parts supplied by reference TRBV2 and TRBJ2-6, is EPEVTQTPSHQVTQMGQEVILRCVPISNHLYFYWYRQILGQKVEFLVSFYNNEISEKSEIFDDQFSVERPDGSNFTLKIRSTKLEDSAMYFCASEGQGVSGANVLTFGAGSRLTVL.

J is TRBJ2-3 and V is TRBV24-1; 7 nucleotides line up with TRBD2. The germline V gene has CDR1 KGHDR and CDR2 SFDVKD. V dropped 4 bases and J dropped 0; count of bases not matched to a gene: 9. This CDR3 spans 17 amino acids. In nucleotides, the CDR3 is TGTGCCACCAGTGACCCTCTAAGCGGGGCTAGCACAGATACGCAGTATTTT. It is translated as CATSDPLSGASTDTQYF.

The chain uses TRBV4-1 and TRBJ2-1; no clear D gene. V lost 3 bases and J lost 1, with 10 bases in between. Germline assignment: CDR1 MGHRA and CDR2 YSYEKL. The CDR3 spans 15 residues. CDR3 sequence reads: CASSHEETSYNEQFF. The CDR3 DNA sequence: TGCGCCAGCAGCCACGAGGAGACTTCCTACAATGAGCAGTTCTTC.